This TCR beta chain is from a study of long-term antiretroviral therapy in people with HIV. V was cut by 7 bases and J by 2 bases, with 12 bases left in between. Germline V gene sequence: CDR1 SNHLY, CDR2 FYNNEI. The CDR3 length is 13 residues. Researchers ran immunoSEQ v3.0 at survey level. Repertoires were generated with immunoSEQ multiplex PCR, while TCRdb's copy carries only in-frame clones and drops some. The sample yields fewer than 20,000 clones, under 85% seen once. The source of this sequence is a woman aged 50 to 65 with HIV. Specimen: unsorted PBMCs, collected 0.3 years after starting antiretroviral therapy. The rearrangement joins TRBV2 to TRBJ2-7; D is ambiguous. The CDR3 here is CASMRTVTYEQYV. In DNA form, the CDR3 reads TGTGCCAGCATGCGGACGGTGACCTACGAGCAGTACGTC.